These 28 T cell receptor beta chains were all obtained from the same sample, sequenced in a study of blood T cell repertoires in COVID-19. The method was immunoSEQ multiplex PCR; TCRdb's version includes in-frame clones alone and lacks a portion of them. The data contain roughly 300,000 clones, 80% to 90% of them seen just once; the ten biggest clones take up about 4.2%. The specimen was PBMCs or T cells enriched from blood (not recorded which). The receptors stem from a woman in her thirties or forties with acute COVID-19.

The rearrangement joins TRBV3-1 (or the pseudogene TRBV3-2) to TRBJ1-1, with D possibly matching TRBD1 (6 bases). The CDR3 runs to 15 residues. CDR1 and CDR2 from the germline V gene are LGHDT and YNNKEL (reference sequence). The V and J ends lost 5 bases and 4 bases respectively, with 17 bases between them. For the CDR3, the DNA is TGTGCCAGCAGCGCCCGACCCCGGGGGGCCACTGAAGCTTTCTTT. Translating it yields CASSARPRGATEAFF.

The CDR3 loop is CASSLEFTGGPTDTQYF. CDR3 coding DNA: TGCGCCAGCAGCTTGGAGTTTACGGGAGGGCCCACAGATACGCAGTATTTT. This rearrangement joins TRBV5-1 to TRBJ2-3; 8 nucleotides match TRBD2. Germline assignment: CDR1 SGHRS and CDR2 YFSETQ. Trimming removed 0 bases from V and 2 bases from J; junction bases left unmatched: 8. The CDR3 loop spans 17 amino acids. Full variable domain (rest looked up from reference TRBV5-1 and TRBJ2-3): KAGVTQTPRYLIKTRGQQVTLSCSPISGHRSVSWYQQTPGQGLQFLFEYFSETQRNKGNFPGRFSGRQFSNSRSEMNVSTLELGDSALYLCASSLEFTGGPTDTQYFGPGTRLTVL.

This chain uses TRBV7-2 with TRBJ1-5, with D uncertain. The V and J ends lost 5 bases and 1 base respectively, with 15 bases between them. The CDR3 consists of 16 residues. CDR1 is SGHTA and CDR2 is FQGNSA in the germline V gene. CDR3 sequence: CASSISGRLSNQPQHF. CDR3 nucleotides: TGTGCCAGCAGCATCTCTGGCCGCTTAAGCAATCAGCCCCAGCATTTT.

As to this clone: Other DNA sequences in this specimen translate into the identical CDR3. The chain couples TRBV7-2 to TRBJ1-5; 10 bases line up with TRBD1. CDR1 is SGHTA and CDR2 is FQGNSA in the germline V gene. The V and J ends lost 5 bases and 4 bases, in that order; junction bases with no gene match: 5. The CDR3 is made up of 15 amino acids. CDR3 sequence (DNA): TGTGCCAGCAGCCCTAGACAGGGGGCAAATCAGCCCCAGCATTTT. This sequence encodes CASSPRQGANQPQHF.

This chain connects TRBV5-1 to TRBJ2-3; TRBD2 is a possible D gene (6 bases). Germline V gene lookup returns CDR1 SGHRS and CDR2 YFSETQ. There are 14 residues in the CDR3. The germline V and J ends were trimmed by 2 bases and 5 bases, with 12 bases remaining between them. In DNA form, the CDR3 reads TGCGCCAGCAGCTTCGGGACTCGTGGAGATACGCAGTATTTT. Encoded protein: CASSFGTRGDTQYF.

The chain combines TRBV4-3 with TRBJ2-5; D is possibly TRBD2 (5 bases). Germline loops: CDR1 LGHNA, CDR2 YSLEER. Between the trimmed V and J ends, which lost 4 bases and 1 base, there was a span of 7 bases. The length of the CDR3 is 13 residues. CDR3 sequence (DNA): TGCGCCAGCAGCCCAGGACTCCAAGAGACCCAGTACTTC. Its protein product is CASSPGLQETQYF.

This sequence joins TRBV27 and TRBJ1-6, with D maybe TRBD1 (5 bases). CDR1 is MNHEY, CDR2 SMNVEV, per germline (reference sequence). V lost 0 bases, J lost 9 bases, and 12 bases lay in between. CDR3 length equals 15 residues. The CDR3 DNA sequence: TGTGCCAGCAGTTTATCGCGGCAGGGCGGTTCACCCCTCCACTTT. Translation gives CASSLSRQGGSPLHF.

The chain is built from TRBV9 and TRBJ1-4; no clear D. With 0 bases removed from V and 4 bases from J, the gap between germline ends came to 10 bases. Germline CDR1 SGDLS, CDR2 YYNGEE. The length of the CDR3 is 15 residues. CDR3 bases: TGTGCCAGCAGCGTAGGGTCCGGGTTTAATGAAAAACTGTTTTTT. Amino acids: CASSVGSGFNEKLFF.

The genes are TRBV7-9 and TRBJ1-1, with D tentatively TRBD1 (5 bases). Germline V gene lookup returns CDR1 SEHNR and CDR2 FQNEAQ (reference sequence). The V gene lost 11 bases and the J gene lost 4 bases, with 20 bases spanning the gap. The CDR3 is 14 amino acids. The DNA for the CDR3 is TGTGCCTTGCAAGGGGCGGGGCAGGGCACTGAAGCTTTCTTT. Residues: CALQGAGQGTEAFF. Full variable domain (outside the CDR3, taken from reference TRBV7-9 and TRBJ1-1): DTGVSQNPRHKITKRGQNVTFRCDPISEHNRLYWYRQTLGQGPEFLTYFQNEAQLEKSRLLSDRFSAERPKGSFSTLEIQRTEQGDSAMYLCALQGAGQGTEAFFGQGTRLTVV.

This chain links TRBV5-1 with TRBJ2-7, with D possibly matching TRBD1 (6 bases). The CDR3 sequence is 15 residues long. Germline assignment: CDR1 SGHRS and CDR2 YFSETQ. V was shortened by 0 bases and J by 6 bases, with 16 bases between the two germline ends. CDR3 in DNA: TGCGCCAGCAGCTTGGGAGTGGCAGGGGAAGGCGAGCAGTACTTC. Amino acids: CASSLGVAGEGEQYF.

This clone was counted a single time. V gene TRBV4-1 combines with J gene TRBJ2-5, with 9 positions matching TRBD2. The CDR3 runs 17 residues. The junction had 9 bases not matched to a gene; V was cut back by 0 bases and J by 4 bases. The germline V gene encodes CDR1 MGHRA and CDR2 YSYEKL. CDR3 region: CASSQDRGGGAGETQYF. The CDR3 nucleotides are TGCGCCAGCAGCCAAGATCGGGGCGGGGGGGCCGGAGAGACCCAGTACTTC.

The CDR3 bases are TGTGCCATCAGCCTAGAAACAGGTACCTACGAGCAGTACTTC. It specifies CAISLETGTYEQYF. V and J are TRBV10-3 and TRBJ2-7; maybe TRBD1 (5 bases). CDR3 length: 14 amino acids. Germline V CDR1 and CDR2: ENHRY, SYGVKD. V was pared by 6 bases and J by 2 bases, with 14 bases between.

This chain uses TRBV27 with TRBJ1-2, with D uncertain. Trimming shortened V by 0 bases and J by 4 bases, and 9 bases separated the two germline ends. This CDR3 region has 14 residues. Germline CDR1 reads MNHEY; CDR2 reads SMNVEV (reference sequence). The CDR3 here is CASSLSNGIYGYTF. In DNA form, the CDR3 reads TGTGCCAGCAGTTTATCGAACGGTATCTATGGCTACACCTTC.

The rearrangement joins TRBV7-2 to TRBJ2-3; 7 nucleotides align to TRBD2. After removal of 10 bases from V and 2 bases from J, the junction contained 6 bases not matched to a gene. The germline gives CDR1 SGHTA, CDR2 FQGNSA. CDR3 length: 13 amino acids. CDR3 DNA sequence: TGTGCCACCGACGGGGGGATCACAGATACGCAGTATTTT. Protein: CATDGGITDTQYF.

The chain combines TRBV27 with TRBJ2-7, with D possibly being TRBD2 (7 bases). The germline V and J ends were trimmed by 1 base and 0 bases, with 10 bases remaining between them. The CDR3 loop spans 15 amino acids. Germline loops: CDR1 MNHEY, CDR2 SMNVEV (reference sequence). The CDR3 bases are TGTGCCAGCAGTTTATTGGGGGGGCCCTCCTACGAGCAGTACTTC. This gives the protein CASSLLGGPSYEQYF.

This chain joins TRBV19 and TRBJ1-1; D unclear. The ends were cut back, 3 bases at V and 0 bases at J, with 11 bases in the middle. Germline values: CDR1 LNHDA, CDR2 SQIVND (reference sequence). The CDR3 is 15 residues long. The CDR3 DNA sequence: TGTGCCAGTAGTATCGGAGGACGGATGAACACTGAAGCTTTCTTT. Its translation: CASSIGGRMNTEAFF. The whole variable domain, remainder taken from reference TRBV19 and TRBJ1-1, is DGGITQSPKYLFRKEGQNVTLSCEQNLNHDAMYWYRQDPGQGLRLIYYSQIVNDFQKGDIAEGYSVSREKKESFPLTVTSAQKNPTAFYLCASSIGGRMNTEAFFGQGTRLTVV.

The V call is TRBV12-5, the J call TRBJ2-2, with D perhaps TRBD2 (6 bases). Trimming left V 1 base short and J 1 base short, with 13 bases between. Germline values: CDR1 LGHNT, CDR2 FRNRAP. This CDR3 has 17 amino acids. The CDR3 sequence: CASGLGTTGMNTGELFF. In DNA form, the CDR3 reads TGTGCTAGTGGTTTGGGGACTACGGGGATGAACACCGGGGAGCTGTTTTTT.

The rearrangement joins TRBV7-2 to TRBJ1-1; 7 bases are shared with TRBD1. CDR1 SGHTA and CDR2 FQGNSA come from the germline V gene. This CDR3 has 15 residues. V shed 1 base and J 3 bases; nucleotides not matched to a gene: 5. For the CDR3, the DNA is TGTGCCAGCAGCTTAGTTCTCACAGGGGACACTGAAGCTTTCTTT. Its translation: CASSLVLTGDTEAFF. Filled out from reference TRBV7-2 and TRBJ1-1, the complete variable domain reads GAGVSQSPSNKVTEKGKDVELRCDPISGHTALYWYRQSLGQGLEFLIYFQGNSAPDKSGLPSDRFSAERTGGSVSTLTIQRTQQEDSAVYLCASSLVLTGDTEAFFGQGTRLTVV.

The chain is built from TRBV18 and TRBJ1-2; 9 bases are a match to TRBD1. CDR1 and CDR2 from the germline V gene are KGHSH and LQKENI. V gave up 3 bases and J gave up 7 bases; unmatched junction bases: 6. CDR3 size: 14 residues. The CDR3 reads CASSPGTGLVGYTF. For the CDR3, the DNA is TGTGCCAGCTCACCCGGGACAGGGTTGGTTGGCTACACCTTC.

The chain carries TRBV11-1 and TRBJ2-7; the D is unclear. V was pared by 0 bases and J by 3 bases, with 9 bases between. CDR3 size: 14 residues. Germline CDR1 is SGHAT and CDR2 is FQDESV (reference sequence). CDR3 sequence reads: CASSLAQTYYEQYF. In nucleotides, the CDR3 is TGTGCCAGCAGCTTAGCGCAGACATACTACGAGCAGTACTTC.

The rearrangement uses TRBV5-6 and TRBJ2-7; TRBD1 matches at 10 bases. V lost 2 bases, J lost 11 bases, and 4 bases stayed unmatched. CDR3 size: 12 residues. Germline CDR1 SGHDT, CDR2 YYEEEE. Here the CDR3 DNA reads TGTGCCAGCAGCTTCGGACAGGGGGTGAAGTACTTC. Translation: CASSFGQGVKYF. The full variable domain, its missing parts supplied by reference TRBV5-6 and TRBJ2-7, is DAGVTQSPTHLIKTRGQQVTLRCSPKSGHDTVSWYQQALGQGPQFIFQYYEEEERQRGNFPDRFSGHQFPNYSSELNVNALLLGDSALYLCASSFGQGVKYFGPGTRLTVT.

This chain links TRBV9 with TRBJ1-5, with 9 bases matching TRBD1. CDR3 length equals 15 residues. Germline CDR1 is SGDLS and CDR2 is YYNGEE. J gave up 5 bases and V 8 bases, and 11 bases lay outside the gene matches. CDR3 DNA sequence: TGTGCCAGTTCGAGAGGGACAGGGTGGGATCAGCCCCAGCATTTT. Translation gives CASSRGTGWDQPQHF.

This clone was seen only a few times. The chain employs TRBV9 and TRBJ2-2; a weak D match, TRBD2 (6 bases). This CDR3 is 18 amino acids long. From germline, CDR1 is SGDLS and CDR2 YYNGEE. V lost 2 bases to trimming and J lost 3 bases, with 20 bases between them. CDR3 sequence: CASSVSTPSVLDTGELFF. DNA for the CDR3: TGTGCCAGCAGCGTGTCCACCCCTAGCGTCTTGGACACCGGGGAGCTGTTTTTT. The full variable domain, in which reference TRBV9 and TRBJ2-2 provide the parts outside the CDR3, is DSGVTQTPKHLITATGQRVTLRCSPRSGDLSVYWYQQSLDQGLQFLIQYYNGEERAKGNILERFSAQQFPDLHSELNLSSLELGDSALYFCASSVSTPSVLDTGELFFGEGSRLTVL.

The V call is TRBV6-5, the J call TRBJ2-1; D perhaps matches TRBD2 (6 bases). Trimming stripped 11 bases from V and 5 bases from J, with 16 bases between. From germline, CDR1 is MNHEY and CDR2 SVGAGI. The CDR3 is 13 residues long. CDR3 loop: CAAGGSGHNEQFF. Here the CDR3 DNA reads TGTGCCGCTGGGGGTAGCGGACACAATGAGCAGTTCTTC.

This chain links TRBV28 with TRBJ1-4; possibly TRBD1 for D (6 bases). The CDR3 runs 13 residues. V shed 10 bases and J shed 3 bases, with 12 bases lying between them. Germline loops: CDR1 MDHEN, CDR2 SYDVKM. CDR3 bases: TGTGCCATCCAGGGGTTACCTAATGAAAAACTGTTTTTT. Translated, it gives CAIQGLPNEKLFF.

V and J are TRBV12-3 or TRBV12-4 and TRBJ1-1; TRBD1 matches 9 bases. There are 13 residues in the CDR3. Germline trimming cut 5 bases from V and 8 bases from J; bases unmatched to any gene: 6. The DNA for the CDR3 is TGTGCCAGCAGTCAGACCGACAGGGGGGAAGCTTTCTTT. This encodes CASSQTDRGEAFF.

The genes are TRBV11-2 and TRBJ1-3, with 12 nucleotides matching TRBD1. Germline CDR1 reads SGHAT; CDR2 reads FQNNGV. This CDR3 region has 16 residues. J was trimmed by 4 bases and V by 7 bases; bases with no gene match: 8. In DNA form, the CDR3 reads TGTGCCAGCACCCTACAGGGACAGGGGGCAGGAAACACCATATATTTT. Protein product: CASTLQGQGAGNTIYF. Full variable domain (missing parts from reference TRBV11-2 and TRBJ1-3): EAGVAQSPRYKIIEKRQSVAFWCNPISGHATLYWYQQILGQGPKLLIQFQNNGVVDDSQLPKDRFSAERLKGVDSTLKIQPAKLEDSAVYLCASTLQGQGAGNTIYFGEGSWLTVV.

This chain uses TRBV6-5 with TRBJ1-2; 8 bases agree with TRBD1. Trimming took 7 bases from V and 1 from J; bases not matched to a gene: 5. Germline CDR1 MNHEY, CDR2 SVGAGI. CDR3 length equals 14 residues. CDR3 sequence reads: CASNPGGSNYGYTF. The CDR3 DNA follows: TGTGCCAGCAATCCAGGGGGCAGTAACTATGGCTACACCTTC.